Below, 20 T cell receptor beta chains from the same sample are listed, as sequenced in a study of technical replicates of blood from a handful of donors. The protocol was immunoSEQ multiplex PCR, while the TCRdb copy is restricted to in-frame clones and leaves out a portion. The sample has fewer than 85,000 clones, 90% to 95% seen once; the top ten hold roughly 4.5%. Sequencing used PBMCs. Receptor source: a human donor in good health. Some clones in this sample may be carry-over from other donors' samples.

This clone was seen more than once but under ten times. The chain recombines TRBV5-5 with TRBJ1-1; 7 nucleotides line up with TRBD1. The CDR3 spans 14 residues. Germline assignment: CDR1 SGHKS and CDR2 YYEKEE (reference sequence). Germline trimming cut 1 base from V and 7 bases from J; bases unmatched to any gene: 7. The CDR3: CASSLQRGTVEAFF. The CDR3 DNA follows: TGTGCCAGCAGCTTGCAGCGGGGGACAGTTGAAGCTTTCTTT.

This chain's CDR3 is CSVDNRGDTGELFF. CDR3 nucleotides: TGCAGCGTTGACAACAGGGGGGACACCGGGGAGCTGTTTTTT. This chain connects TRBV29-1 to TRBJ2-2, with 8 nucleotides matching TRBD1. The length of the CDR3 is 14 residues. Germline trimming cut 3 bases from V and 3 bases from J; bases unmatched to any gene: 3. Germline V gene lookup returns CDR1 SQVTM and CDR2 ANQGSEA.

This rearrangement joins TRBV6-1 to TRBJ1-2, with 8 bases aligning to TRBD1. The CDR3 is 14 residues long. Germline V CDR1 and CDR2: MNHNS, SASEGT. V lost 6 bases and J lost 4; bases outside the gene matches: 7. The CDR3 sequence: CASRQQGVLYGYTF. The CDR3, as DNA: TGTGCCAGCAGGCAACAGGGGGTCCTCTATGGCTACACCTTC.

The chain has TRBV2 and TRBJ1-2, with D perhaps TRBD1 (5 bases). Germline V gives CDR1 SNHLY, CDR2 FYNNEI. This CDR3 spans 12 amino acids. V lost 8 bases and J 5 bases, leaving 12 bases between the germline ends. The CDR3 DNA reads TGTGCCAGCTCGACCAGGGTTTATGGCTACACCTTC. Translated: CASSTRVYGYTF.

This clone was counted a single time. The CDR3 sequence is CASSQGPLSSGGRGDTQYF. CDR3 DNA sequence: TGCGCCAGCAGCCAAGGGCCTCTCTCTAGCGGGGGAAGGGGAGATACGCAGTATTTT. The rearrangement uses TRBV4-3 and TRBJ2-3, with 10 bases fitting TRBD2. Germline loops: CDR1 LGHNA, CDR2 YSLEER. The CDR3 totals 19 residues. The V segment lost 1 base and the J segment 5 bases; nucleotides outside the gene matches: 15.

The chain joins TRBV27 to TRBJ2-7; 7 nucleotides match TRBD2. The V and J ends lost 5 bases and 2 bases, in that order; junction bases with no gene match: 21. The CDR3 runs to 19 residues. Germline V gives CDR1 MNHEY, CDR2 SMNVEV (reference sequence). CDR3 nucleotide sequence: TGTGCCAGCAGTCCTTCCGGGACTATTCGGGGATTCCGGGCCTACGAGCAGTACTTC. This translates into CASSPSGTIRGFRAYEQYF.

The CDR3 sequence: CASSLDRGRIYGYTF. The CDR3 DNA reads as TGTGCCAGCAGCTTGGACAGGGGGAGAATCTATGGCTACACCTTC. The genes are TRBV5-6 and TRBJ1-2, with TRBD1 identical over 8 bases. The CDR3 runs 15 residues. CDR1 is SGHDT, CDR2 YYEEEE, per germline. The V segment lost 0 bases and the J segment 4 bases; nucleotides outside the gene matches: 5.

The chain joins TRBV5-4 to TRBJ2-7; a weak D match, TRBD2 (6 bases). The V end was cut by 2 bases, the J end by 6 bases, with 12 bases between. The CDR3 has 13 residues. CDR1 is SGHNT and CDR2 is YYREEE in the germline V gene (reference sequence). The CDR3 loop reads CASSFGGTREQYF. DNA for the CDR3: TGTGCCAGCAGCTTTGGAGGGACTCGCGAGCAGTACTTC.

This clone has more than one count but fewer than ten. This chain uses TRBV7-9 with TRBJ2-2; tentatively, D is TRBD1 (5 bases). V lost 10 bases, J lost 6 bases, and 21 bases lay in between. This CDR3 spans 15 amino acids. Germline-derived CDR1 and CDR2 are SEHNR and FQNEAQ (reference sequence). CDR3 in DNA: TGTGCCATCAAGTACCCAGACAGTTCTCCCGGGGAGCTGTTTTTT. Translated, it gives CAIKYPDSSPGELFF.

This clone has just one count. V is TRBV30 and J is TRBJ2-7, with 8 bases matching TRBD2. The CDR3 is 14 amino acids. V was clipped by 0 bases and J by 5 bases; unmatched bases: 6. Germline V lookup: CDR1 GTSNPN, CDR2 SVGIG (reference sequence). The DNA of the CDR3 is TGTGCCTGGAGTGTCCTGGCGGGAGGACACGAGCAGTACTTC. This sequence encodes CAWSVLAGGHEQYF.

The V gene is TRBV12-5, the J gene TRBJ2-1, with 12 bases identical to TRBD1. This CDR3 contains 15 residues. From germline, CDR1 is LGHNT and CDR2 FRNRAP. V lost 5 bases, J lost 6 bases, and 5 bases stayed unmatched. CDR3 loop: CASGKGQGAFNEQFF. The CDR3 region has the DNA TGTGCTAGTGGTAAGGGACAGGGGGCTTTCAATGAGCAGTTCTTC. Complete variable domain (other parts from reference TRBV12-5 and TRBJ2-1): DARVTQTPRHKVTEMGQEVTMRCQPILGHNTVFWYRQTMMQGLELLAYFRNRAPLDDSGMPKDRFSAEMPDATLATLKIQPSEPRDSAVYFCASGKGQGAFNEQFFGPGTRLTVL.

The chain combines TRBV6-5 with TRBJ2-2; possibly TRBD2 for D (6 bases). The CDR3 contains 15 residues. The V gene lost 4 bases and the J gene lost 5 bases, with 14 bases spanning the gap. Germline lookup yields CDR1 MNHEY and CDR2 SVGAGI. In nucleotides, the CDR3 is TGTGCCAGCAGTTCCTACATGGGAGGTACCGGGGAGCTGTTTTTT. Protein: CASSSYMGGTGELFF.

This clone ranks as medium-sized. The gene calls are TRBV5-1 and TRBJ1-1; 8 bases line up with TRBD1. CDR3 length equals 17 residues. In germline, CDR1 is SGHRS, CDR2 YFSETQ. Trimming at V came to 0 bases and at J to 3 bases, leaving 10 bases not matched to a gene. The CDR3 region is CASSLAKTGGGHTEAFF. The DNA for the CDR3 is TGCGCCAGCAGCTTGGCAAAAACAGGGGGGGGGCACACTGAAGCTTTCTTT.

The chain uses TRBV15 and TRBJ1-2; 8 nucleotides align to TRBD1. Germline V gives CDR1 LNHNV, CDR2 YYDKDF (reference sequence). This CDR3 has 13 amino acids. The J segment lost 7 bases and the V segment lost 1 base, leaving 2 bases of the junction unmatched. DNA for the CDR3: TGTGCCACCAGCAGAGTAGACAGGGGTGGCTACACCTTC. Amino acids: CATSRVDRGGYTF.

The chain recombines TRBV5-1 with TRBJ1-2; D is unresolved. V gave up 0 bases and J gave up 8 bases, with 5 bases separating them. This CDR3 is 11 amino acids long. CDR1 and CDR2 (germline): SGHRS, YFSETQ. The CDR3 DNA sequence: TGCGCCAGCAGCTTGGACAGAGGCTACACCTTC. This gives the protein CASSLDRGYTF. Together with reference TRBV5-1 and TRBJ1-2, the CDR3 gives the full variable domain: KAGVTQTPRYLIKTRGQQVTLSCSPISGHRSVSWYQQTPGQGLQFLFEYFSETQRNKGNFPGRFSGRQFSNSRSEMNVSTLELGDSALYLCASSLDRGYTFGSGTRLTVV.

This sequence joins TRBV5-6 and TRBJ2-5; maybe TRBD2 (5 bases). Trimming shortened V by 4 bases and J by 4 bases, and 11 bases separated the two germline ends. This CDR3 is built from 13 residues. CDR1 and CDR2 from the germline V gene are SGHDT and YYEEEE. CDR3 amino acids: CASSLTEGETQYF. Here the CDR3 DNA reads TGTGCCAGCAGCCTTACAGAGGGAGAGACCCAGTACTTC. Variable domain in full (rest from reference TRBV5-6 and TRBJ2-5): DAGVTQSPTHLIKTRGQQVTLRCSPKSGHDTVSWYQQALGQGPQFIFQYYEEEERQRGNFPDRFSGHQFPNYSSELNVNALLLGDSALYLCASSLTEGETQYFGPGTRLLVL.

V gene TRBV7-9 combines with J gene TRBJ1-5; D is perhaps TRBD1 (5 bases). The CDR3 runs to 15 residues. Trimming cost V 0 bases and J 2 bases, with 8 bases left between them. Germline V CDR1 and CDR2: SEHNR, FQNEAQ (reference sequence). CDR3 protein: CASSLAGEGNQPQHF. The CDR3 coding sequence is TGTGCCAGCAGCTTAGCAGGGGAGGGCAATCAGCCCCAGCATTTT.

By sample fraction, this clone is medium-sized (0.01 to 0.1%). The chain's CDR3 is CASSSTGSPYGYTF. The DNA for the CDR3 is TGTGCCAGCAGCTCGACAGGGTCCCCGTATGGCTACACCTTC. The V gene is TRBV7-3, the J gene TRBJ1-2, with 7 bases matching TRBD1. Germline V gene sequence: CDR1 SGHTA, CDR2 FQGTGA. With 4 bases clipped from V and 5 bases from J, the junction kept 7 bases outside the gene matches. This CDR3 region has 14 residues. Together with reference TRBV7-3 and TRBJ1-2, the CDR3 gives the full variable domain: GAGVSQTPSNKVTEKGKYVELRCDPISGHTALYWYRQSLGQGPEFLIYFQGTGAADDSGLPNDRFFAVRPEGSVSTLKIQRTERGDSAVYLCASSSTGSPYGYTFGSGTRLTVV.

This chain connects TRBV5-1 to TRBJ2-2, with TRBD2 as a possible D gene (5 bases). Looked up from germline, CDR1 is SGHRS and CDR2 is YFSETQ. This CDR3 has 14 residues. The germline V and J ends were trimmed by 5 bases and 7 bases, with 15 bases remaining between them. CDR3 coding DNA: TGCGCCAGCAGTACCGGAGGACTGGGCGGGGAGCTGTTTTTT. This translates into CASSTGGLGGELFF.

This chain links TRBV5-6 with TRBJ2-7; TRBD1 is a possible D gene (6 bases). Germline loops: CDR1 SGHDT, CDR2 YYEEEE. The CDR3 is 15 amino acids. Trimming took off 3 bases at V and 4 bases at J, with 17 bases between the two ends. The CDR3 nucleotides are TGTGCCAGCAGCTGGGCCGAGAGAACAGGGTACGAGCAGTACTTC. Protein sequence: CASSWAERTGYEQYF.